What follows are 22 T cell receptor beta chains derived from one specimen sequenced in a study of blood T cell repertoires in COVID-19. Assay used: immunoSEQ multiplex PCR; TCRdb lists only in-frame clones, some missing. The data contain approximately 150,000 clones, roughly 82% of them singletons. Sequencing used peripheral blood. These receptors all come from a human donor in a cohort sampled during active COVID-19.

This CDR3 reads CASSGPGQPRGYTF. CDR3 nucleotide sequence: TGTGCCAGCAGCGGCCCGGGACAGCCTCGAGGCTACACCTTC. The chain is built from TRBV7-6 and TRBJ1-2; 7 bases line up with TRBD1. This CDR3 is built from 14 residues. From germline, CDR1 is SGHVS and CDR2 FNYEAQ. V lost 5 bases to trimming and J lost 8 bases; unmatched junction nucleotides: 11.

The V call is TRBV12-3 or TRBV12-4, the J call TRBJ1-2; a possible D gene is TRBD1 (6 bases). The CDR3 contains 13 residues. V gave up 1 base and J gave up 10 bases, with 13 bases separating them. The CDR3 nucleotides read TGTGCCAGCAGTTTAGGGCAGGGGAAGGTCTACACCTTC. It translates to CASSLGQGKVYTF.

The gene calls are TRBV19 and TRBJ2-1; 7 bases are shared with TRBD2. Looked up from germline, CDR1 is LNHDA and CDR2 is SQIVND (reference sequence). The CDR3 loop spans 13 amino acids. V shed 5 bases, J shed 7 bases, and the junction held 5 bases outside the gene matches. The CDR3 protein is CASSRAGNNEQFF. CDR3 nucleotide sequence: TGTGCCAGTAGTCGAGCGGGAAATAATGAGCAGTTCTTC.

The rearrangement joins TRBV2 to TRBJ1-2; D ambiguous. The germline V gene encodes CDR1 SNHLY and CDR2 FYNNEI. Trimming removed 7 bases from V and 2 bases from J, with 11 bases in between. The CDR3 has 13 residues. CDR3 DNA: TGTGCCAGCACTTTTTCGGGGAACTATGGCTACACCTTC. It encodes CASTFSGNYGYTF.

This clone was detected only a few times. The chain couples TRBV11-1 to TRBJ2-2; TRBD2 matches 8 bases. V shed 3 bases, J shed 1 base, and the junction held 4 bases outside the gene matches. The CDR3 runs 16 residues. In germline, CDR1 is SGHAT, CDR2 FQDESV (reference sequence). CDR3 in DNA: TGTGCCAGCAGCTTCACTAGCGGAAGGAACACCGGGGAGCTGTTTTTT. Residues: CASSFTSGRNTGELFF.

The CDR3 protein is CASSLETGNTEAFF. The CDR3 DNA sequence: TGCGCCAGCAGCTTGGAAACGGGTAACACTGAAGCTTTCTTT. The chain combines TRBV5-1 with TRBJ1-1, with D unclear. The CDR3 covers 14 residues. The germline gives CDR1 SGHRS, CDR2 YFSETQ. The ends were cut back, 0 bases at V and 2 bases at J, with 8 bases in the middle. Looking up the rest from reference TRBV5-1 and TRBJ1-1 gives the full variable domain: KAGVTQTPRYLIKTRGQQVTLSCSPISGHRSVSWYQQTPGQGLQFLFEYFSETQRNKGNFPGRFSGRQFSNSRSEMNVSTLELGDSALYLCASSLETGNTEAFFGQGTRLTVV.

The CDR3 sequence: CASSRTGANTEAFF. The DNA for the CDR3 is TGTGCCAGCTCCAGGACAGGGGCGAACACTGAAGCTTTCTTT. The chain uses TRBV2 and TRBJ1-1; 9 bases agree with TRBD1. Germline assignment: CDR1 SNHLY and CDR2 FYNNEI. V lost 8 bases to trimming and J lost 1 base; unmatched junction nucleotides: 5. The CDR3 contains 14 residues.

V is TRBV7-9 and J is TRBJ1-5, with D hard to call. The CDR3 loop spans 14 amino acids. Trimming removed 5 bases at V and 4 bases at J, with 12 bases between. Germline CDR1 is SEHNR and CDR2 is FQNEAQ (reference sequence). In DNA, the CDR3 is TGTGCCAGCAGCCCCGACACGTTGAATCAGCCCCAGCATTTT. This translates into CASSPDTLNQPQHF.

The chain combines TRBV19 with TRBJ1-5; D not certain. The CDR3 is 12 amino acids. With 2 bases removed from V and 4 bases from J, the gap between germline ends came to 3 bases. Germline CDR1 LNHDA, CDR2 SQIVND (reference sequence). CDR3 in amino acids: CASSIRNQPQHF. CDR3 bases: TGTGCCAGTAGTATACGTAATCAGCCCCAGCATTTT.

The chain recombines TRBV5-1 with TRBJ1-2, with TRBD1 matching over 7 bases. Germline V gene sequence: CDR1 SGHRS, CDR2 YFSETQ. There are 14 residues in the CDR3. V gave up 0 bases and J gave up 4 bases; unmatched junction bases: 3. The CDR3 DNA reads as TGCGCCAGCAGCTTGGAAGGGACAGCCTATGGCTACACCTTC. Residues: CASSLEGTAYGYTF.

This sequence joins TRBV24-1 and TRBJ2-1; 11 positions match TRBD2. The CDR3 has 15 residues. Germline V gives CDR1 KGHDR, CDR2 SFDVKD. V lost 8 bases, J lost 3 bases, and 5 bases stayed unmatched. The CDR3 DNA reads as TGTGCCACCACAGGGACTAGCGGTGGCTACAATGAGCAGTTCTTC. Translated, it gives CATTGTSGGYNEQFF.

This clone has a single count. The chain combines TRBV7-3 with TRBJ1-1; the match to TRBD1 covers 7 bases. The germline CDR1 and CDR2 sequences are SGHTA and FQGTGA. The CDR3 is made up of 13 amino acids. The V gene end was trimmed by 7 bases and the J gene end by 5 bases; junction bases not matched to a gene: 7. The CDR3 spells CASKGMGQTEAFF. In nucleotides, the CDR3 is TGTGCCAGCAAAGGTATGGGACAGACTGAAGCTTTCTTT.

The rearrangement links TRBV19 to TRBJ2-1; TRBD1 agrees at 8 bases. The V and J ends lost 6 bases and 3 bases, in that order; junction bases with no gene match: 7. CDR3 length: 15 residues. Germline-derived CDR1 and CDR2 are LNHDA and SQIVND (reference sequence). In DNA, the CDR3 is TGTGCCAGTAGGGACCAGGGGGCTCTCTACAATGAGCAGTTCTTC. It is translated as CASRDQGALYNEQFF.

This rearrangement joins TRBV19 to TRBJ2-5, with 9 nucleotides matching TRBD1. The CDR3 has 16 residues. Germline V lookup: CDR1 LNHDA, CDR2 SQIVND (reference sequence). Germline trimming cut 3 bases from V and 5 bases from J; bases unmatched to any gene: 10. CDR3 protein: CASSMAGTGREETQYF. The CDR3 coding sequence is TGTGCCAGTAGTATGGCGGGGACAGGGCGGGAGGAGACCCAGTACTTC.

V is TRBV25-1 and J is TRBJ1-2; the match to TRBD1 covers 9 bases. The germline CDR1 and CDR2 sequences are MGHDK and SYGVNS. The CDR3 has 16 amino acids. The ends lost 4 bases at V and 3 bases at J; junction bases unmatched: 9. CDR3 sequence: CASSALQGAVDYGYTF. The DNA for the CDR3 is TGTGCCAGCAGTGCCCTACAGGGGGCGGTGGACTATGGCTACACCTTC.

This sequence joins TRBV7-2 and TRBJ2-5; the D gene is possibly TRBD2 (5 bases). The CDR3 length is 18 residues. Trimming removed 5 bases at V and 0 bases at J, with 22 bases between. In germline, CDR1 is SGHTA, CDR2 FQGNSA. The CDR3 DNA is TGTGCCAGCAGCCTCGGGGAGCCCCTTCGTAGTAACCAAGAGACCCAGTACTTC. This encodes CASSLGEPLRSNQETQYF.

This clone was observed a handful of times. This chain joins TRBV15 and TRBJ1-1, with D maybe TRBD1 (5 bases). There are 15 residues in the CDR3. V gave up 0 bases and J gave up 1 base, with 9 bases separating them. Looked up from germline, CDR1 is LNHNV and CDR2 is YYDKDF (reference sequence). DNA for the CDR3: TGTGCCACCAGCAGAGAAAAGGGGCAGAACACTGAAGCTTTCTTT. Residues: CATSREKGQNTEAFF.

This clone was counted a single time. The chain has TRBV18 and TRBJ2-7, with 7 positions matching TRBD2. The CDR3 consists of 11 residues. The V and J ends lost 6 bases and 4 bases, in that order; junction bases with no gene match: 0. Germline V gives CDR1 KGHSH, CDR2 LQKENI. In DNA form, the CDR3 reads TGTGCCAGCTCGCGGGGGTACGAGCAGTACGTC. It translates to CASSRGYEQYV.

The J gene is TRBJ1-2, the V gene TRBV4-1; 12 bases align to TRBD1. Germline V gene lookup returns CDR1 MGHRA and CDR2 YSYEKL. Trimming at V came to 5 bases and at J to 6 bases, leaving 7 bases not matched to a gene. The CDR3 has 15 amino acids. The DNA for the CDR3 is TGCGCCAGCAGCGCCCGGGACAGGGGGCGGGATGGCTACACCTTC. Protein: CASSARDRGRDGYTF.

The chain carries TRBV6-5 and TRBJ1-2; D remains unclear. Between the trimmed V and J ends, which lost 5 bases and 5 bases, there was a span of 18 bases. This CDR3 contains 15 residues. Germline V lookup: CDR1 MNHEY, CDR2 SVGAGI. CDR3 protein: CASSLLAGGGYGYTF. CDR3 DNA sequence: TGTGCCAGCAGTCTTTTGGCCGGTGGAGGGTATGGCTACACCTTC.

The CDR3 coding sequence is TGTGCCAGTAGTAGCCAGGACACCGGCGAGTTCATTCAGTACTTC. This sequence encodes CASSSQDTGEFIQYF. The chain employs TRBV19 and TRBJ2-4; possibly TRBD1 for D (5 bases). The CDR3 runs 15 residues. Per germline, CDR1 LNHDA and CDR2 SQIVND (reference sequence). Trimming took off 4 bases at V and 9 bases at J, with 19 bases between the two ends.

This clone was seen only once. The V and J genes are TRBV30 and TRBJ1-1, with a weak D call TRBD1 (6 bases). The V and J ends lost 4 bases and 11 bases respectively, with 20 bases between them. This CDR3 region has 13 residues. CDR1 is GTSNPN and CDR2 is SVGIG in the germline V gene (reference sequence). Written as DNA, the CDR3 is TGTGCCTGGAACCTACAGGGAAATGGCCCCGCTTTCTTT. Translated: CAWNLQGNGPAFF. The whole variable domain, filled in from reference TRBV30 and TRBJ1-1, reads SQTIHQWPATLVQPVGSPLSLECTVEGTSNPNLYWYRQAAGRGLQLLFYSVGIGQISSEVPQNLSASRPQDRQFILSSKKLLLSDSGFYLCAWNLQGNGPAFFGQGTRLTVV.